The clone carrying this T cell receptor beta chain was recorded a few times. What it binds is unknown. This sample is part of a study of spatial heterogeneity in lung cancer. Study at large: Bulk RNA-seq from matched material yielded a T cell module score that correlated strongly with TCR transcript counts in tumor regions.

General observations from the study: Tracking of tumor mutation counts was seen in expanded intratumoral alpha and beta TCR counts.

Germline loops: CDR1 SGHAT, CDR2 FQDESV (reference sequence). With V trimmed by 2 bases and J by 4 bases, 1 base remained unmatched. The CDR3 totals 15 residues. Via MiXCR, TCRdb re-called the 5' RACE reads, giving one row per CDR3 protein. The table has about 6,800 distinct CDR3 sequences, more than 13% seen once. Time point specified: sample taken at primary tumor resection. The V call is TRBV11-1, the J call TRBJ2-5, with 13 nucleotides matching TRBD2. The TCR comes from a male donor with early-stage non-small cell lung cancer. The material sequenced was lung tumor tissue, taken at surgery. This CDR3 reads CASSLWTSGRETQYF. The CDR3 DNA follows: TGTGCCAGCAGCTTATGGACTAGCGGGAGAGAGACCCAGTACTTC.